These 10 T cell receptor beta chains were all obtained from the same sample, sequenced in a study of shared clonotypes between healthy human individuals. Selected positively for CCR7 and CD45RO-negative, naive CD8 cells excluded terminally differentiated effector memory CD45RA+ cells. Sequencing was performed with immunoSEQ multiplex PCR; in TCRdb, only in-frame clones are kept and a portion is missing. The table lists 660,000 or so clones, about 96% of them singletons, with approximately 0.12% in the top ten. The sample taken for sequencing was naive CD8+ T cells sorted from blood. The origin of the receptors is a woman between 25 and 40 years old in good health.

V is TRBV7-9 and J is TRBJ2-5, with 13 positions matching TRBD2. V lost 5 bases, J lost 4 bases, and 7 bases stayed unmatched. CDR3 length: 16 residues. CDR1 is SEHNR, CDR2 FQNEAQ, per germline (reference sequence). This CDR3 is CASSVRTSGSVETQYF. The CDR3 nucleotides read TGTGCCAGCAGCGTGAGGACTAGCGGGAGTGTAGAGACCCAGTACTTC.

The rearrangement uses TRBV30 and TRBJ2-5, with D tentatively TRBD2 (5 bases). This CDR3 is built from 12 residues. Trimming took 0 bases from V and 9 from J, leaving 11 bases between them. Germline assignment: CDR1 GTSNPN and CDR2 SVGIG (reference sequence). CDR3 residues: CAWSVRAGAQYF. CDR3 nucleotide sequence: TGTGCCTGGAGTGTACGGGCCGGGGCCCAGTACTTC.

The chain combines TRBV11-2 with TRBJ2-3, with D tentatively TRBD2 (7 bases). The CDR3 runs to 16 residues. The germline V gene has CDR1 SGHAT and CDR2 FQNNGV. Trimming stripped 4 bases from V and 3 bases from J, with 17 bases between. CDR3 sequence: CASSSGRGRGTDTQYF. CDR3 DNA: TGTGCCAGCAGCTCTGGTAGGGGGAGGGGAACAGATACGCAGTATTTT.

The gene calls are TRBV7-9 and TRBJ1-2; TRBD1 agrees at 7 bases. The CDR3 is 13 amino acids. The junction had 3 bases not matched to a gene; V was cut back by 4 bases and J by 4 bases. CDR1 and CDR2 from the germline V gene are SEHNR and FQNEAQ (reference sequence). Here the CDR3 reads CASSSDRIYGYTF. For the CDR3, the DNA is TGTGCCAGCAGCTCGGACAGGATCTATGGCTACACCTTC.

Of note for this clone: Other DNA sequences of this sample code for an identical CDR3. The chain has TRBV7-9 and TRBJ1-2, with D maybe TRBD1 (5 bases). The CDR3 runs 13 residues. V lost 1 base to trimming and J lost 4 bases, with 7 bases between them. CDR1 is SEHNR and CDR2 is FQNEAQ in the germline V gene (reference sequence). The CDR3 loop is CASSLGGVYGYTF. CDR3 DNA: TGTGCCAGCAGCTTAGGAGGGGTCTATGGCTACACCTTC.

The chain carries TRBV28 and TRBJ1-1; tentative D call: TRBD1 (5 bases). The CDR3 has 14 residues. Germline V CDR1 and CDR2: MDHEN, SYDVKM. The ends were cut back, 5 bases at V and 1 base at J, with 11 bases in the middle. The CDR3, as DNA: TGTGCCAGCAGTCACCGGGGCACGAACACTGAAGCTTTCTTT. This sequence encodes CASSHRGTNTEAFF.

This chain links TRBV27 with TRBJ1-4; perhaps TRBD1 as D (6 bases). The V and J ends lost 2 bases and 7 bases respectively, with 14 bases between them. The CDR3 loop spans 15 amino acids. Germline loops: CDR1 MNHEY, CDR2 SMNVEV (reference sequence). The CDR3 here is CASSLGGTLGEKLFF. CDR3 nucleotides: TGTGCCAGCAGTTTAGGTGGGACATTGGGTGAAAAACTGTTTTTT.

This chain joins TRBV29-1 and TRBJ2-7; 8 bases are a match to TRBD1. Germline V gives CDR1 SQVTM, CDR2 ANQGSEA. With 5 bases clipped from V and 2 bases from J, the junction kept 5 bases outside the gene matches. The CDR3 totals 13 residues. The CDR3 sequence: CSVTGQGPYEQYF. The CDR3 DNA sequence: TGCAGCGTTACAGGACAGGGCCCCTACGAGCAGTACTTC.

The rearrangement uses TRBV19 and TRBJ2-3, with 8 positions matching TRBD2. This CDR3 region has 17 residues. Germline loops: CDR1 LNHDA, CDR2 SQIVND (reference sequence). The V and J ends lost 5 bases and 1 base, in that order; junction bases with no gene match: 11. The CDR3 region has the DNA TGTGCCAGTAGTCCAAGAGGGGCGGGAGGACGCACAGATACGCAGTATTTT. Translated, it gives CASSPRGAGGRTDTQYF.

The chain uses TRBV11-2 and TRBJ1-3, with 7 bases aligning to TRBD1. The CDR3 is made up of 15 amino acids. After removal of 0 bases from V and 3 bases from J, the junction contained 2 bases not matched to a gene. Germline values: CDR1 SGHAT, CDR2 FQNNGV. The CDR3 nucleotides read TGTGCCAGCAGCTTAGAGGGGACAGTTGGAAACACCATATATTTT. Encoded protein: CASSLEGTVGNTIYF.